The present T cell receptor beta chain was sequenced within a study of cytomegalovirus exposure and HLA in healthy donors. Study-wide results and limits: In an earlier analysis, productive rearrangement rates for most beta V segments clustered near 87% or 30%. Using a false discovery rate of 0.05, a later analysis showed that fewer than 20,000 TCR beta sequences were associated with HLA alleles.

Worth noting for this clone: Its antigen is still unknown.

PCR employed 60 Vbeta and 13 Jbeta primers. Data came from immunoSEQ multiplex PCR; TCRdb stores just in-frame clones and leaves some out. The table lists about 150,000 clones, approximately 70% of them singletons. The V gene's germline CDR1 is MDHEN and CDR2 SYDVKM. Trimming cost V 6 bases and J 5 bases, with 13 bases left between them. The CDR3 runs to 13 residues. Unrecorded immune exposure was likely among donors, who were nominally healthy when sampled. Material for sequencing was PBMCs. The chain has TRBV28 and TRBJ1-2; TRBD1 is a possible D gene (5 bases). The sequence was collected from a woman aged 18-35 years in good health and CMV-seronegative. The CDR3 DNA sequence: TGTGCCAGCAGCCCAGGGTTAGGTTATGGCTACACCTTC. Translation: CASSPGLGYGYTF.